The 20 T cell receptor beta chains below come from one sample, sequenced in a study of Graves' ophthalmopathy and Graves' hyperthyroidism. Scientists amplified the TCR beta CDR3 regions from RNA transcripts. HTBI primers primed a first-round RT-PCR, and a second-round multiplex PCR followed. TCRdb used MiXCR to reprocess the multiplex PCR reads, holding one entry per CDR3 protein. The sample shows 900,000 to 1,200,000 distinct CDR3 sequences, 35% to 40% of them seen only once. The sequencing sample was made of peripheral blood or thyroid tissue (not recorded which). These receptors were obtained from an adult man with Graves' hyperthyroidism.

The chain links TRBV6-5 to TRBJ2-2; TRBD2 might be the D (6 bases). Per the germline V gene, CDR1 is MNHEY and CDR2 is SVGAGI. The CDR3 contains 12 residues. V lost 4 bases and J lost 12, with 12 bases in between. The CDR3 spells CASSSLAIQLFF. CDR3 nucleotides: TGTGCCAGCAGTTCGCTAGCGATTCAGCTGTTTTTT.

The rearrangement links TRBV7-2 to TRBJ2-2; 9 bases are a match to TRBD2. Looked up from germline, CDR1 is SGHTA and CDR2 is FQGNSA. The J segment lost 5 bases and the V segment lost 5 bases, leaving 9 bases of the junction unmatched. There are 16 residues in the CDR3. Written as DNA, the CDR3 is TGTGCCAGCAGCCAAGAGGTAGCGGGAGAGACCGGGGAGCTGTTTTTT. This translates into CASSQEVAGETGELFF.

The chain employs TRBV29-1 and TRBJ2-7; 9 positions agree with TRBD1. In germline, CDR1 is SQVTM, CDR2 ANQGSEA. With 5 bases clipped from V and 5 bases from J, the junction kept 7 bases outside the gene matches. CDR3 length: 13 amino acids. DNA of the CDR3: TGCAGCGTTAAAGGACAGGGGACCAACGAGCAGTACTTC. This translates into CSVKGQGTNEQYF.

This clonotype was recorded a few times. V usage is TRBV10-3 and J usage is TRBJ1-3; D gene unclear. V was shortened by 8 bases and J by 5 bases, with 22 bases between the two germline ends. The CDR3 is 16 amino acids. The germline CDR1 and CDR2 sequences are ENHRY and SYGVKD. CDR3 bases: TGTGCCATCTCCGATGCAGGAGCAATGAGGAGAAACACCATATATTTT. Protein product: CAISDAGAMRRNTIYF.

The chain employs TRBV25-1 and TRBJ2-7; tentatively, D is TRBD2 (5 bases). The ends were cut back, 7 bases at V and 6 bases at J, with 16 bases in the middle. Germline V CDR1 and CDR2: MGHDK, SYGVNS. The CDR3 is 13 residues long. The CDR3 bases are TGTGCCAGCATCAATGCCCGGGAACGCGAGCAGTACTTC. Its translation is CASINAREREQYF.

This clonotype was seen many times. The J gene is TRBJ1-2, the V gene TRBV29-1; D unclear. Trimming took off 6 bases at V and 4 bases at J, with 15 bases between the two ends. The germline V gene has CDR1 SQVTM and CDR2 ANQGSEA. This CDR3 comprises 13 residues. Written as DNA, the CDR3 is TGCAGCGTCCCTACTACCGTCGGCTATGGCTACACCTTC. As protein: CSVPTTVGYGYTF.

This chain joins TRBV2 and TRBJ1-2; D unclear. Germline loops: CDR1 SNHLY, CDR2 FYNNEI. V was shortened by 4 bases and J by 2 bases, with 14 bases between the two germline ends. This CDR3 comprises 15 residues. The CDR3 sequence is CASSVGVGWNYGYTF. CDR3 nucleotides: TGTGCCAGCAGTGTAGGAGTCGGCTGGAACTATGGCTACACCTTC.

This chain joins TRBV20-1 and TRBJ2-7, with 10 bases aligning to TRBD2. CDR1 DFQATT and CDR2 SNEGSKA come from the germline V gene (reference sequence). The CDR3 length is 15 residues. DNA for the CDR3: TGCAGCCCAGGGTCTAGCGGGAGTTTGACCTACGAGCAGTACTTC. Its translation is CSPGSSGSLTYEQYF.

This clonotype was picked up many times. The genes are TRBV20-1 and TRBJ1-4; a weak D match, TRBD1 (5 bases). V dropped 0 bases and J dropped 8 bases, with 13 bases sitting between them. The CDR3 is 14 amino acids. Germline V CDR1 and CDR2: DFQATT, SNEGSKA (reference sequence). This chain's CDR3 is CSARDVGQWEKLFF. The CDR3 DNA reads TGCAGTGCTAGAGATGTGGGGCAATGGGAAAAACTGTTTTTT.

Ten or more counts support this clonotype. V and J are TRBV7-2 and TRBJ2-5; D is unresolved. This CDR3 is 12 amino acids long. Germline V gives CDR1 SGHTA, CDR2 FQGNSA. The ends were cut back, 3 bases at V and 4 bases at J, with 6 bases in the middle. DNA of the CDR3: TGTGCCAGCAGCTTTCGGTTAGAGACCCAGTACTTC. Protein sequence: CASSFRLETQYF.

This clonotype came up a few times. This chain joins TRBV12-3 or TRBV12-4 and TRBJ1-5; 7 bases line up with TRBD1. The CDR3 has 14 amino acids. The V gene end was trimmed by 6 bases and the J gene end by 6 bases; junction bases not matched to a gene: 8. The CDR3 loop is CASSPDREAQPQHF. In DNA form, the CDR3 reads TGTGCCAGCAGCCCAGACAGGGAGGCTCAGCCCCAGCATTTT.

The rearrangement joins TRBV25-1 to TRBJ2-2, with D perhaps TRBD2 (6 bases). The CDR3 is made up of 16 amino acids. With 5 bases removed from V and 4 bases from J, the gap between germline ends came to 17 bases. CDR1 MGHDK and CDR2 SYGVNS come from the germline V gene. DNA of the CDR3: TGTGCCAGCAGTTATTGGCGGGGCAGACGCACCGGGGAGCTGTTTTTT. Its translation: CASSYWRGRRTGELFF.

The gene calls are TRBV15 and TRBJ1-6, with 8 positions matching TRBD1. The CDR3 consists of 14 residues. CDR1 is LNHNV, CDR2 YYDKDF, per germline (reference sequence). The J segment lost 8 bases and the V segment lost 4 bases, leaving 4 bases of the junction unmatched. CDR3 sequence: CATSKDRDYSPLHF. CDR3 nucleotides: TGTGCCACCAGCAAGGACAGGGACTATTCACCCCTCCACTTT.

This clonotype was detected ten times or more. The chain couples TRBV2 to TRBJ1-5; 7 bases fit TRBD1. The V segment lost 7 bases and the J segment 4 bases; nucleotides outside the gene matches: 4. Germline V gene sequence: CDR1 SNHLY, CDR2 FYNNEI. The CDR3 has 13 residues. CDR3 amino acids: CASIRDRNQPQHF. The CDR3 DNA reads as TGTGCCAGCATCCGGGACAGAAATCAGCCCCAGCATTTT.

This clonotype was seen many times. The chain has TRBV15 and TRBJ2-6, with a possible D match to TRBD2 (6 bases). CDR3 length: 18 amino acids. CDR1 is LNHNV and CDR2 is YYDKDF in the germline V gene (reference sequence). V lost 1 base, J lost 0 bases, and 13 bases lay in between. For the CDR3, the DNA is TGTGCCACCAGCAGAGTGATGACCGGGGGCTCTGGGGCCAACGTCCTGACTTTC. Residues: CATSRVMTGGSGANVLTF. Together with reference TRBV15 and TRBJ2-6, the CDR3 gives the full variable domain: DAMVIQNPRYQVTQFGKPVTLSCSQTLNHNVMYWYQQKSSQAPKLLFHYYDKDFNNEADTPDNFQSRRPNTSFCFLDIRSPGLGDTAMYLCATSRVMTGGSGANVLTFGAGSRLTVL.

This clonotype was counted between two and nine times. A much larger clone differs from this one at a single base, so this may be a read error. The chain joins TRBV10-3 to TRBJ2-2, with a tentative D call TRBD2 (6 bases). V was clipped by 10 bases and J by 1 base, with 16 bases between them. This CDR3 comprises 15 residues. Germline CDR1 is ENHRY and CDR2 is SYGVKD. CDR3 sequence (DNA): TGTGCCACCGCCAGCCTGGGACTGAACACCGGGGAGCTGTTTTTT. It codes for CATASLGLNTGELFF.

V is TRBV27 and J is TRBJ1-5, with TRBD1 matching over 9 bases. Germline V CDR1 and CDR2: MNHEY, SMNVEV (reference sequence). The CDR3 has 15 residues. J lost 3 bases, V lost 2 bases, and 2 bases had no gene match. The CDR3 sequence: CASSLRTGVNQPQHF. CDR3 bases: TGTGCCAGCAGTTTACGGACAGGGGTCAATCAGCCCCAGCATTTT.

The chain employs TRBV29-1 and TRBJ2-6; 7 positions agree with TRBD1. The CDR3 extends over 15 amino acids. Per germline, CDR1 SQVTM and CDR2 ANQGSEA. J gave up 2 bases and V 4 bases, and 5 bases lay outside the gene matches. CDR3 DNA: TGCAGCGTTGTAGCAGGGGGTCCTGGGGCCAACGTCCTGACTTTC. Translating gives CSVVAGGPGANVLTF.

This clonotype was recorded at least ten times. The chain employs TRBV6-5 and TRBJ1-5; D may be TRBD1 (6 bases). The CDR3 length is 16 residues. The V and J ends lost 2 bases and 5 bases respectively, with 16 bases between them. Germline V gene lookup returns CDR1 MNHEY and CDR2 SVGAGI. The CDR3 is CASSYGGSGEDQPQHF. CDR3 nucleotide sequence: TGTGCCAGCAGTTACGGGGGCTCAGGGGAGGATCAGCCCCAGCATTTT.

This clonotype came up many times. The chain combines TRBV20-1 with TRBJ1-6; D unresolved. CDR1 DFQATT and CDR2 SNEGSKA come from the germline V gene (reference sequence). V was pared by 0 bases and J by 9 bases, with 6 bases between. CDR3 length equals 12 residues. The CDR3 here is CSARDSSSPLHF. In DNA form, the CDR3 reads TGCAGTGCTAGAGATTCAAGTTCACCCCTCCACTTT.